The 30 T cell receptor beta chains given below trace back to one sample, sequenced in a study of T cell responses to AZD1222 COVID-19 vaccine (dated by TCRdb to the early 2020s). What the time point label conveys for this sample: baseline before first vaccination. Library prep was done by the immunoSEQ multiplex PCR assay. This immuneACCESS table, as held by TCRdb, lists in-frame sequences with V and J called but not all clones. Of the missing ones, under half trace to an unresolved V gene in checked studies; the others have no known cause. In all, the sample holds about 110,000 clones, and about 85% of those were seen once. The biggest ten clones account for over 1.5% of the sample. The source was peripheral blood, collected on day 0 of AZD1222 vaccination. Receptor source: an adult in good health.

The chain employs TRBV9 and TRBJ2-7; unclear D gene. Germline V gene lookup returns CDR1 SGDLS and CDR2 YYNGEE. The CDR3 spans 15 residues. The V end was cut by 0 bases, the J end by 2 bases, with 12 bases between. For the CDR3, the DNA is TGTGCCAGCAGCGTAGGAATGGGGTCGGCCTACGAGCAGTACTTC. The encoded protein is CASSVGMGSAYEQYF.

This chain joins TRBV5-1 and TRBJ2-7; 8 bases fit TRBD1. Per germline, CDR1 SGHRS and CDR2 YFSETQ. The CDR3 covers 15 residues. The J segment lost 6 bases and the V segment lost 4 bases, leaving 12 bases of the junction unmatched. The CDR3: CASSPRTGGIIEQYF. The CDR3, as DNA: TGCGCCAGCAGCCCTAGAACAGGGGGAATTATCGAGCAGTACTTC.

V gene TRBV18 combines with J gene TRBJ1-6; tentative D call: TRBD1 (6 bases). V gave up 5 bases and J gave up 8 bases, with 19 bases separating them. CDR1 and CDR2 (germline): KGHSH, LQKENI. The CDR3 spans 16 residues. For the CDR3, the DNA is TGTGCCAGCTCAGCAGGGACACCCGGGCCCTATTCACCCCTCCACTTT. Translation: CASSAGTPGPYSPLHF.

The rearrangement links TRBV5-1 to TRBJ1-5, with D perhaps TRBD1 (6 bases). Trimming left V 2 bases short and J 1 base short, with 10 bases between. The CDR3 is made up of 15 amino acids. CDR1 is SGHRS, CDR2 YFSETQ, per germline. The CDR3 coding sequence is TGCGCCAGCAGCTTAGGACAGTCCAGCAATCAGCCCCAGCATTTT. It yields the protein CASSLGQSSNQPQHF.

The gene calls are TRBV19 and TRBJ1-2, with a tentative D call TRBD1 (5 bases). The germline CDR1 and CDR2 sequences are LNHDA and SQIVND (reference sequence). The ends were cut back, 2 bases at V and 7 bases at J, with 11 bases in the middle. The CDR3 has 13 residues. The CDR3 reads CASSIYGAGGYTF. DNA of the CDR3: TGTGCCAGTAGTATATACGGGGCGGGTGGCTACACCTTC.

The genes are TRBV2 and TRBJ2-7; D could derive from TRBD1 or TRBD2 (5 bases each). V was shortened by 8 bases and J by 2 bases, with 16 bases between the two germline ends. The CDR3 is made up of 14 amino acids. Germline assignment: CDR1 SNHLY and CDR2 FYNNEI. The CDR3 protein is CASVGELYPYEQYF. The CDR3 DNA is TGTGCCAGCGTGGGGGAGCTTTACCCCTACGAGCAGTACTTC.

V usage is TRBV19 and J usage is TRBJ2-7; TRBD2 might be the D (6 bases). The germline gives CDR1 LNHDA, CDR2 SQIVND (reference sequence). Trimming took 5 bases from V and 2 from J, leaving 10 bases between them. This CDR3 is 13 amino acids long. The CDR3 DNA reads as TGTGCCAGTAGTCGCGGGGCAGCCTACGAGCAGTACTTC. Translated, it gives CASSRGAAYEQYF.

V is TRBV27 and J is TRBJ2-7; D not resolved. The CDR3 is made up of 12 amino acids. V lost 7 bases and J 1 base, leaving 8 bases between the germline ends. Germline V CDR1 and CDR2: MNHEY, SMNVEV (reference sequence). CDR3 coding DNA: TGTGCCAGCATTGGGGATTCCTACGAGCAGTACTTC. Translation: CASIGDSYEQYF.

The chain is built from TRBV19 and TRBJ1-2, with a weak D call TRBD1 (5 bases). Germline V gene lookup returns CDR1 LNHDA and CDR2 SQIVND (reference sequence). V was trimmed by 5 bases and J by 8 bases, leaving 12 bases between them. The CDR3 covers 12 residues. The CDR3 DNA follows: TGTGCCAGTAGTCGGGGGAACCCAGGCTACACCTTC. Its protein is CASSRGNPGYTF.

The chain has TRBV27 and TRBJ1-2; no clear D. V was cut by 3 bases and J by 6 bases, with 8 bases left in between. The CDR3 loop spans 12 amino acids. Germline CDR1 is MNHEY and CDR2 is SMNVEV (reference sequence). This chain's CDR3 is CASSFSGDGYTF. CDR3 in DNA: TGTGCCAGCAGTTTTTCTGGGGATGGCTACACCTTC.

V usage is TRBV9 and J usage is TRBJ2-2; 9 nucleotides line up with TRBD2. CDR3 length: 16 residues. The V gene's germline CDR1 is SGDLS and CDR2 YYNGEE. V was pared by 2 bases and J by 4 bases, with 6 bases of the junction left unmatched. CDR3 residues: CASSVKLAGLTGELFF. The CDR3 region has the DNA TGTGCCAGCAGCGTTAAACTAGCGGGTCTCACCGGGGAGCTGTTTTTT.

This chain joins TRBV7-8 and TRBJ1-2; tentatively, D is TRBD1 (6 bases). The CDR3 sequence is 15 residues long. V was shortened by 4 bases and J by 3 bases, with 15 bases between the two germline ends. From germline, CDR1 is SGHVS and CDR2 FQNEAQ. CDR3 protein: CASSWFGGADYGYTF. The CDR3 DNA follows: TGTGCCAGCAGCTGGTTCGGGGGGGCTGACTATGGCTACACCTTC.

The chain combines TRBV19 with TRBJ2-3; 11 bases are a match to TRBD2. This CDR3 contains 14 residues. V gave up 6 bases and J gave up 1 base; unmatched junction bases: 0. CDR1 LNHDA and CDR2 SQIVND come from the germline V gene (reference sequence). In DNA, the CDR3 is TGTGCCAGTAGACTAGCGGGGGGCACAGATACGCAGTATTTT. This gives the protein CASRLAGGTDTQYF.

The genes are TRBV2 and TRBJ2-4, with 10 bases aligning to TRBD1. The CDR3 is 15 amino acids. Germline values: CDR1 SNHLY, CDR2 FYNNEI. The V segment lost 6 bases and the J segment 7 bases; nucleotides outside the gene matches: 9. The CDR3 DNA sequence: TGTGCCAGCAGACGGGCGGGACAGGGGTTGAACATTCAGTACTTC. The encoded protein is CASRRAGQGLNIQYF.

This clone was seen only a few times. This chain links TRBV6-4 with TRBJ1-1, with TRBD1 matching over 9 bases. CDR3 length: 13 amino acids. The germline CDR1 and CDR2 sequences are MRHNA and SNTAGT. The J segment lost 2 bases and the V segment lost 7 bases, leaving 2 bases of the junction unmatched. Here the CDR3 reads CASTGQGNTEAFF. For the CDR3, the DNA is TGTGCCAGCACGGGACAGGGAAACACTGAAGCTTTCTTT.

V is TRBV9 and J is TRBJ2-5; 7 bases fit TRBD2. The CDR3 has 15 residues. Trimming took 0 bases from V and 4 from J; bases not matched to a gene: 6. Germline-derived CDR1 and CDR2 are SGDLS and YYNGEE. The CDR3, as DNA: TGTGCCAGCAGCGTAGCTCTAGCGGAGAGAGAGACCCAGTACTTC. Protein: CASSVALAERETQYF.

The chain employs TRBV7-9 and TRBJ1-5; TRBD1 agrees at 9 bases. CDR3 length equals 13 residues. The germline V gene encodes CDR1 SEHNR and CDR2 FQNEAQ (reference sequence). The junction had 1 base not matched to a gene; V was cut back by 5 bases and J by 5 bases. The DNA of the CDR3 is TGTGCCAGCAGCCGACAGGGGGATCAGCCCCAGCATTTT. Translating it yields CASSRQGDQPQHF.

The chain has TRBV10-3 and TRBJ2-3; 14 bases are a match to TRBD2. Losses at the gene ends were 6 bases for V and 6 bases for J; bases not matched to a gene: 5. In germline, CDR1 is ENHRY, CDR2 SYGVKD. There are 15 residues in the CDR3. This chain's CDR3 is CAIRGTSGSLDTQYF. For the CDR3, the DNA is TGTGCCATCAGGGGGACTAGCGGGAGTCTCGATACGCAGTATTTT.

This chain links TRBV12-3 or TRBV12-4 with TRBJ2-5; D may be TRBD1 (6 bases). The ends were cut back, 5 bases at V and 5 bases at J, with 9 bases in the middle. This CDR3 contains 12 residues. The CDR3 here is CASSPRGETQYF. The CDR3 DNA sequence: TGTGCCAGCAGTCCCAGGGGCGAGACCCAGTACTTC.

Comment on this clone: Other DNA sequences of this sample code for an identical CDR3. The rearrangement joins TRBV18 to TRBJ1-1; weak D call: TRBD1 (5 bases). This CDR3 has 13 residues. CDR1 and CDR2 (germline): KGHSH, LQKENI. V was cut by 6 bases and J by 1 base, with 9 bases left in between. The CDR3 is CASSSDRNTEAFF. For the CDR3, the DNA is TGTGCCAGCTCGAGCGACAGGAACACTGAAGCTTTCTTT.

CDR3 in amino acids: CASSKGTPQGRNTEAFF. The CDR3 nucleotides are TGTGCCAGCAGCAAAGGAACTCCACAGGGGAGGAACACTGAAGCTTTCTTT. The chain carries TRBV21-1 and TRBJ1-1; the listed D gene, TRBD1, was not tested against the DNA. TRBV21-1 has pseudogene status. The CDR3 extends over 17 amino acids.

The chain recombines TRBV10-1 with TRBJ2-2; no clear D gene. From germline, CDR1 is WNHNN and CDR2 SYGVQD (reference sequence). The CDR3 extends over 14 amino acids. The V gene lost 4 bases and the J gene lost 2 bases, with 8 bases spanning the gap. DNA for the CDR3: TGCGCCAGCAGTGCCAACGCAAACACCGGGGAGCTGTTTTTT. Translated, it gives CASSANANTGELFF.

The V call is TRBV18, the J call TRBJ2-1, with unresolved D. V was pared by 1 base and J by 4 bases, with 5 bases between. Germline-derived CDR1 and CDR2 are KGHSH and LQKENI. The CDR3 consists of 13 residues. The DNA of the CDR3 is TGTGCCAGCTCACCACAGACATACAATGAGCAGTTCTTC. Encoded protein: CASSPQTYNEQFF.

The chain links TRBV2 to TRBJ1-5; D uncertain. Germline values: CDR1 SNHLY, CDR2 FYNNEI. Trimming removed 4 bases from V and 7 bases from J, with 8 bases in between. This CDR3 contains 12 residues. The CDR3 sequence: CASSVLKQPQHF. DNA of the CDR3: TGTGCCAGCAGTGTATTGAAACAGCCCCAGCATTTT.

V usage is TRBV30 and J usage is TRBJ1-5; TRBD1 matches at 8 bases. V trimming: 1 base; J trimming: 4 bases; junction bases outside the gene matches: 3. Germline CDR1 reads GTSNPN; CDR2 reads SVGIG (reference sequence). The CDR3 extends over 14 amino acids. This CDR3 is CAWSAGGMNQPQHF. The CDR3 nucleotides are TGTGCCTGGAGTGCAGGGGGCATGAATCAGCCCCAGCATTTT. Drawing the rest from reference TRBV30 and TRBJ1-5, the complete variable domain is SQTIHQWPATLVQPVGSPLSLECTVEGTSNPNLYWYRQAAGRGLQLLFYSVGIGQISSEVPQNLSASRPQDRQFILSSKKLLLSDSGFYLCAWSAGGMNQPQHFGDGTRLSIL.

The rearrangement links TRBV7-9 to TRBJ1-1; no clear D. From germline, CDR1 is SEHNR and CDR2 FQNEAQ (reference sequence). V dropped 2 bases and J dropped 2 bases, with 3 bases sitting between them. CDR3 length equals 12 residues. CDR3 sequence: CASSLLNTEAFF. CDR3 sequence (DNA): TGTGCCAGCAGCTTACTAAACACTGAAGCTTTCTTT.

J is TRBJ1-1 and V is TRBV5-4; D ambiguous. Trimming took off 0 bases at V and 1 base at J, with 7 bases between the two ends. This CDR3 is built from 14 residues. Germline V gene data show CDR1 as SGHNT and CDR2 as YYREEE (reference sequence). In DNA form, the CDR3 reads TGTGCCAGCAGCTTGGGGGGTGGGAACACTGAAGCTTTCTTT. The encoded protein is CASSLGGGNTEAFF.

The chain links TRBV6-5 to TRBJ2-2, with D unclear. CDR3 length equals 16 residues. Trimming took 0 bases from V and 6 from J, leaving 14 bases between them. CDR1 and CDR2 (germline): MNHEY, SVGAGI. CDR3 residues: CASSYSKGPWPGELFF. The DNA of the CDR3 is TGTGCCAGCAGTTACTCTAAGGGCCCCTGGCCCGGGGAGCTGTTTTTT.

CDR3 in DNA: TGCGCCAGCAGCTTGAGACTAGCGGGAGGGAGCGAGACCCAGTACTTC. Encoded protein: CASSLRLAGGSETQYF. This chain uses TRBV5-1 with TRBJ2-5, with 14 bases fitting TRBD2. V gave up 1 base and J gave up 5 bases; unmatched junction bases: 4. Germline-derived CDR1 and CDR2 are SGHRS and YFSETQ. The CDR3 totals 16 residues.

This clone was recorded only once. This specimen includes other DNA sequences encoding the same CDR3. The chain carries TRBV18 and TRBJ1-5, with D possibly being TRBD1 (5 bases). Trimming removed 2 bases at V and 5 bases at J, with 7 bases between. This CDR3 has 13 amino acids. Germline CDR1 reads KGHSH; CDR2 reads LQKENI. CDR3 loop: CASSPDSYQPQHF. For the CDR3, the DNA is TGTGCCAGCTCACCAGACAGTTATCAGCCCCAGCATTTT. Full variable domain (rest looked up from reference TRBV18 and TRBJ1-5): NAGVMQNPRHLVRRRGQEARLRCSPMKGHSHVYWYRQLPEEGLKFMVYLQKENIIDESGMPKERFSAEFPKEGPSILRIQQVVRGDSAAYFCASSPDSYQPQHFGDGTRLSIL.